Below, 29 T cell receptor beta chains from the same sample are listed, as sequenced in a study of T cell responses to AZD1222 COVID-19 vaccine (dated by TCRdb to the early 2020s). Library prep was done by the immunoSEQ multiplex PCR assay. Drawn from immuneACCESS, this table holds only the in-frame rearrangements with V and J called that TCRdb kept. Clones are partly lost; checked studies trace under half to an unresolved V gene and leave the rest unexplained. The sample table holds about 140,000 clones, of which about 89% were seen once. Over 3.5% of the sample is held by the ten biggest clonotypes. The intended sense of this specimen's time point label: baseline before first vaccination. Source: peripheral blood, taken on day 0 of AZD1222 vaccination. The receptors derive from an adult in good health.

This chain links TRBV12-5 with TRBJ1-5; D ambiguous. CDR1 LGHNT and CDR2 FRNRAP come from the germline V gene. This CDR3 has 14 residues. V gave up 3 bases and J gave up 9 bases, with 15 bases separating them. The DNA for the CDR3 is TGTGCTAGTGGTTTAAGTGCAGCCAAGGGGCCCCAGCATTTT. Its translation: CASGLSAAKGPQHF.

The CDR3 region is CASSSGYGYTF. The CDR3, as DNA: TGTGCCAGCAGTTCTGGCTATGGCTACACCTTC. The chain carries TRBV5-6 and TRBJ1-2; D remains unclear. The CDR3 sequence is 11 residues long. Trimming cost V 5 bases and J 4 bases, with 6 bases left between them. The germline gives CDR1 SGHDT, CDR2 YYEEEE.

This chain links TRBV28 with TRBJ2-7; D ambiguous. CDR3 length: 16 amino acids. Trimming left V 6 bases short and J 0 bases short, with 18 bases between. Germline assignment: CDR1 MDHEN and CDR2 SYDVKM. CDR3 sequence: CASRPDGSTHSYEQYF. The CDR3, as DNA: TGTGCCAGCAGACCGGACGGATCAACGCACTCCTACGAGCAGTACTTC.

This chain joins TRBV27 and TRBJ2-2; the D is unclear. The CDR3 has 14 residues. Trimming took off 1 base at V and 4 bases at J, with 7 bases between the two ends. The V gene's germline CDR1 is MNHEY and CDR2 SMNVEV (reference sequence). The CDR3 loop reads CASSLFLPTGELFF. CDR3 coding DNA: TGTGCCAGCAGTTTATTCTTGCCCACCGGGGAGCTGTTTTTT.

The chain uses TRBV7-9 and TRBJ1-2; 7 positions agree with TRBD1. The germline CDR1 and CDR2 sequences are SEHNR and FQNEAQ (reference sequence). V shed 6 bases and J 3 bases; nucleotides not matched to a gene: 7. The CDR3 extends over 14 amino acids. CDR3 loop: CASRTGARDYGYTF. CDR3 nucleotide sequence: TGTGCCAGCAGAACAGGGGCGCGGGACTATGGCTACACCTTC.

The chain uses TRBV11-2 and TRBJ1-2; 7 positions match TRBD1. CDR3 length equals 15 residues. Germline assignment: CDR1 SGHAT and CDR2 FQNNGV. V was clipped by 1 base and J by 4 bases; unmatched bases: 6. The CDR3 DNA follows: TGTGCCAGCAGCTTAGGTGGGACAGAAATCTATGGCTACACCTTC. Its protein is CASSLGGTEIYGYTF.

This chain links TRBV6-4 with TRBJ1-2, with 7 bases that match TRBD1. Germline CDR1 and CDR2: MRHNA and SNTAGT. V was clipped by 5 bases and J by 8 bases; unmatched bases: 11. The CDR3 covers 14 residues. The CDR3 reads CASSPGTEYRGYTF. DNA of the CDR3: TGTGCCAGCAGTCCCGGGACAGAGTATCGGGGCTACACCTTC.

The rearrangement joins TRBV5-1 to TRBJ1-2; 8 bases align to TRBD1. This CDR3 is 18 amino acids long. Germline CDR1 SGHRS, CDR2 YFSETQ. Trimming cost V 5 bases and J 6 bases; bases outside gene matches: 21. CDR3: CASRIGRGRGPGEHGYTF. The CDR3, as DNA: TGCGCCAGCAGAATTGGCCGAGGCAGGGGGCCCGGCGAGCATGGCTACACCTTC.

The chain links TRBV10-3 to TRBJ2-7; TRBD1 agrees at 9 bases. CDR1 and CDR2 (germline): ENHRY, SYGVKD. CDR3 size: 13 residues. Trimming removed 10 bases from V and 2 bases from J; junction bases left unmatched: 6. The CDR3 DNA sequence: TGTGCCACCGCCGGGACAGGGCCCTACGAGCAGTACTTC. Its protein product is CATAGTGPYEQYF.

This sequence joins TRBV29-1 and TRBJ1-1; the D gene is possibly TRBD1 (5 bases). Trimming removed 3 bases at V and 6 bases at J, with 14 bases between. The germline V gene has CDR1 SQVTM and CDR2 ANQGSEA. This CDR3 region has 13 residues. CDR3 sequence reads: CSVDGQGGAEAFF. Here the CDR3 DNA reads TGCAGCGTTGATGGGCAGGGTGGTGCTGAAGCTTTCTTT.

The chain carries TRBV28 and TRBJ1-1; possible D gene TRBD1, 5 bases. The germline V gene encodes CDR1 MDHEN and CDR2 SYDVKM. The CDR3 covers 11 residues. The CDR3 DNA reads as TGTGCGACGGGGCTCAACACTGAAGCTTTCTTT. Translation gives CATGLNTEAFF.

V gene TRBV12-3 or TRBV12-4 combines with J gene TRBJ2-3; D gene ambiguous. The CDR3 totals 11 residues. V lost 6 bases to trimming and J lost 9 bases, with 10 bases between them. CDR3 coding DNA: TGTGCCAGCAGCCTAAGTGGAACGCAGTATTTT. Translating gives CASSLSGTQYF.

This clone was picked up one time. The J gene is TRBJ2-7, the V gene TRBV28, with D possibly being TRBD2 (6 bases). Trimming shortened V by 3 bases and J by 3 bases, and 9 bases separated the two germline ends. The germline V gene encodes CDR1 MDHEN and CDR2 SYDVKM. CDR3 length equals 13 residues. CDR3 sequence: CASSFRGFYEQYF. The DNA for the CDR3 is TGTGCCAGCAGTTTCCGGGGGTTCTACGAGCAGTACTTC.

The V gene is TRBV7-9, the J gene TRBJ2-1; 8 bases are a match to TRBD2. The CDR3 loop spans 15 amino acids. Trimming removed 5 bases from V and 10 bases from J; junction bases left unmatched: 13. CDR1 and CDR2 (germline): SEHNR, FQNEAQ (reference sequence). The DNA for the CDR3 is TGTGCCAGCAGCCCTGGAGGGACTAGGAGGGGAGAGCAGTTCTTC. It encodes CASSPGGTRRGEQFF.

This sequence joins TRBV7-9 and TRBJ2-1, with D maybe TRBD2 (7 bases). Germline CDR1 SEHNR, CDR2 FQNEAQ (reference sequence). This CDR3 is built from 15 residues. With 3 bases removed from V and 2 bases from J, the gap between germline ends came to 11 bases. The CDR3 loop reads CASSFKGGAYNEQFF. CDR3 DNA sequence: TGTGCCAGCAGCTTCAAGGGGGGGGCCTACAATGAGCAGTTCTTC. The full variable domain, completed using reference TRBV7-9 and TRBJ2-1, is DTGVSQNPRHKITKRGQNVTFRCDPISEHNRLYWYRQTLGQGPEFLTYFQNEAQLEKSRLLSDRFSAERPKGSFSTLEIQRTEQGDSAMYLCASSFKGGAYNEQFFGPGTRLTVL.

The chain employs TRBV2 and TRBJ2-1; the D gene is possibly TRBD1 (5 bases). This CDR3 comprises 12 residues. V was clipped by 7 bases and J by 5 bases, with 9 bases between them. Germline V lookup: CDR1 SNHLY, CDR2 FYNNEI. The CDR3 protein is CASIRQNNEQFF. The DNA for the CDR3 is TGTGCCAGCATCCGACAGAACAATGAGCAGTTCTTC.

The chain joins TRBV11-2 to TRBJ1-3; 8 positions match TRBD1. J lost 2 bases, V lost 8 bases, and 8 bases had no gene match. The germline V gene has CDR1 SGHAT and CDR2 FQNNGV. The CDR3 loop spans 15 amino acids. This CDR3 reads CASFGQGATGNTIYF. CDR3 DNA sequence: TGTGCCAGCTTTGGCCAGGGGGCTACTGGAAACACCATATATTTT.

As DNA, the CDR3 is TGTGCCAGCAAGGGCCAGGCCAGGGGATACGAGCAGTACTTC. Its translation is CASKGQARGYEQYF. This chain uses TRBV28 with TRBJ2-7, with D perhaps matching TRBD1 (6 bases). The germline V and J ends were trimmed by 7 bases and 4 bases, with 17 bases remaining between them. The CDR3 runs 14 residues. The germline CDR1 and CDR2 sequences are MDHEN and SYDVKM.

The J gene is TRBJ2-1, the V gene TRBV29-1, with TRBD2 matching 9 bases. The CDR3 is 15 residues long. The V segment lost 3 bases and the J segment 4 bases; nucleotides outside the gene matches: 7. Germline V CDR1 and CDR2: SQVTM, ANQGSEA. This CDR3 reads CSVDPLLAGYNEQFF. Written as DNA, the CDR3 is TGCAGCGTTGATCCCTTACTAGCGGGTTACAATGAGCAGTTCTTC.

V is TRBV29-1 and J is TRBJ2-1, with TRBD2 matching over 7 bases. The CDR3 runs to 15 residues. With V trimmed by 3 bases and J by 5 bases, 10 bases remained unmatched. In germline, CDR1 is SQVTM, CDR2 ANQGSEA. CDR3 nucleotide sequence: TGCAGCGTTGACGGGCTAGCGGAGACCAACAATGAGCAGTTCTTC. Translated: CSVDGLAETNNEQFF.

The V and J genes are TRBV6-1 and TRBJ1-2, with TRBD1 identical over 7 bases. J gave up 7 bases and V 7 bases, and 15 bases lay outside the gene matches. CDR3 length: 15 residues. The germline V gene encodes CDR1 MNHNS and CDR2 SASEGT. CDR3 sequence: CASNVGTGTAVGYTF. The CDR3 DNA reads TGTGCCAGCAACGTAGGTACCGGGACAGCCGTTGGCTACACCTTC.

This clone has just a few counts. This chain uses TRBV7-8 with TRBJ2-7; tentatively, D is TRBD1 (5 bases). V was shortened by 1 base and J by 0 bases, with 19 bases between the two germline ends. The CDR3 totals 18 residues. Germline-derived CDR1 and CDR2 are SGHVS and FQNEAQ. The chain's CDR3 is CASSLEGRTLLTSYEQYF. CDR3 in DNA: TGTGCCAGCAGCTTAGAGGGGCGAACACTACTAACCTCCTACGAGCAGTACTTC.

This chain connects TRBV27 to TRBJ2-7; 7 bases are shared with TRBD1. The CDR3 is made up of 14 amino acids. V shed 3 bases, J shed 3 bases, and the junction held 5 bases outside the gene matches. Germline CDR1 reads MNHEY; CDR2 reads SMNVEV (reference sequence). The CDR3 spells CASSLRDRDYEQYF. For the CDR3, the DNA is TGTGCCAGCAGTTTGCGTGACAGGGACTACGAGCAGTACTTC.

CDR3 sequence (DNA): TGTGCCAGCGCACTCAAGGGGAGGGCCTACGAGCAGTACTTC. It codes for CASALKGRAYEQYF. The rearrangement links TRBV28 to TRBJ2-7, with TRBD2 matching 7 bases. Trimming took 8 bases from V and 2 from J; bases not matched to a gene: 9. Germline CDR1 is MDHEN and CDR2 is SYDVKM. The CDR3 is 14 amino acids.

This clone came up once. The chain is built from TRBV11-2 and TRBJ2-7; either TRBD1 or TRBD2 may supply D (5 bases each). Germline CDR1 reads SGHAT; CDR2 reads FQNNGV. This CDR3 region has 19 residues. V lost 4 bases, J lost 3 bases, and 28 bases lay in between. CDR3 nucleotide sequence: TGTGCCAGCAGCTCCAATAAACGACGTAGGGGAGAACTGTTCTACGAGCAGTACTTC. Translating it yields CASSSNKRRRGELFYEQYF.

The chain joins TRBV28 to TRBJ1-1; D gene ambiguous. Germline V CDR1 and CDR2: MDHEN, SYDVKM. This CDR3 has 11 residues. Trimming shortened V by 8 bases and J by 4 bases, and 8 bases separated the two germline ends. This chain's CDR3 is CASRGPTEAFF. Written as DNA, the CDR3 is TGTGCCAGCCGGGGTCCCACTGAAGCTTTCTTT.

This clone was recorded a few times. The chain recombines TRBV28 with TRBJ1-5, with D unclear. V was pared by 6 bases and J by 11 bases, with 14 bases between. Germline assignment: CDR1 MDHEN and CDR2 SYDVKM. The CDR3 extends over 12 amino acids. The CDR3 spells CASSLQNSAQHF. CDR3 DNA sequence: TGTGCCAGCAGCCTACAGAATTCGGCCCAGCATTTT.

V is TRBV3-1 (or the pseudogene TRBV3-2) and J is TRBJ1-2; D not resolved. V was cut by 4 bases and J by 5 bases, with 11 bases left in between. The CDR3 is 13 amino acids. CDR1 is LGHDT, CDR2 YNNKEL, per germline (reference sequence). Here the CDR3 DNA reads TGTGCCAGCAGCCCTGGACTCGGGTATGGCTACACCTTC. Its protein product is CASSPGLGYGYTF.

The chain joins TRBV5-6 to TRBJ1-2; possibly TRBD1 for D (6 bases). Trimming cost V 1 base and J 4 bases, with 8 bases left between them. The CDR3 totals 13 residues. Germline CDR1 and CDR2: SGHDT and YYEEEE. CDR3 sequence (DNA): TGTGCCAGCAGCTTGAGGGGGGGCTATGGCTACACCTTC. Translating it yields CASSLRGGYGYTF.